These T cell receptor beta chains were read from a single sample in a study of blood T cell repertoires in COVID-19. The table came from immunoSEQ multiplex PCR; TCRdb's copy has only in-frame clones and leaves some out. This table holds around 71,000 clones, approximately 89% found once. What was sequenced was peripheral blood. All receptors derive from a woman in her sixties or seventies with acute or convalescent COVID-19. The CDR3 runs from the conserved cysteine through the conserved F or W. The order of the fields is CDR3 length, clone size, V gene, D gene, J gene, CDR3 protein, CDR3 DNA. The D gene is left open where the match is weak. Not all rows give a size; the values are once, few, many and, for expanded clones, a class.

CDR3 length: 15
clone size: .
V gene: TRBV19
D gene: TRBD2
J gene: TRBJ2-5
CDR3 protein: CASSISIGTTETQYF
CDR3 DNA: TGTGCCAGTAGTATTTCGATAGGGACTACAGAGACCCAGTACTTC

CDR3 length: 11
clone size: .
V gene: TRBV5-6
D gene: .
J gene: TRBJ1-6
CDR3 protein: CASSSGGPLHF
CDR3 DNA: TGTGCCAGCAGCTCCGGGGGACCCCTCCACTTT

CDR3 length: 14
clone size: .
V gene: TRBV28
D gene: TRBD2
J gene: TRBJ2-5
CDR3 protein: CASSSPSGGETQYF
CDR3 DNA: TGTGCCAGCAGTTCACCAAGCGGGGGGGAGACCCAGTACTTC

CDR3 length: 13
clone size: once
V gene: TRBV6-5
D gene: .
J gene: TRBJ1-1
CDR3 protein: CASKPAYYTEAFF
CDR3 DNA: TGTGCCAGCAAACCAGCGTACTACACTGAAGCTTTCTTT

CDR3 length: 16
clone size: .
V gene: TRBV7-9
D gene: TRBD2
J gene: TRBJ2-1
CDR3 protein: CASSLGLAYTYNEQFF
CDR3 DNA: TGTGCCAGCAGCTTAGGACTAGCGTATACGTACAATGAGCAGTTCTTC

CDR3 length: 16
clone size: .
V gene: TRBV5-6
D gene: .
J gene: TRBJ1-2
CDR3 protein: CASSLAVGVTFYGYTF
CDR3 DNA: TGTGCCAGCAGCTTGGCGGTGGGAGTCACATTCTATGGCTACACCTTC

CDR3 length: 14
clone size: .
V gene: TRBV28
D gene: TRBD1
J gene: TRBJ1-5
CDR3 protein: CASSPGTGVGLQHF
CDR3 DNA: TGTGCCAGCAGCCCCGGGACAGGGGTAGGTCTCCAGCATTTT

CDR3 length: 13
clone size: .
V gene: TRBV12-3/TRBV12-4
D gene: .
J gene: TRBJ1-1
CDR3 protein: CASSHWDINEAFF
CDR3 DNA: TGTGCCAGCAGTCACTGGGACATAAATGAAGCTTTCTTT

CDR3 length: 16
clone size: .
V gene: TRBV7-2
D gene: TRBD1
J gene: TRBJ2-2
CDR3 protein: CASSLDGTGVTGELFF
CDR3 DNA: TGTGCCAGCAGCTTGGACGGGACAGGGGTTACCGGGGAGCTGTTTTTT

CDR3 length: 13
clone size: once
V gene: TRBV15
D gene: TRBD1
J gene: TRBJ1-4
CDR3 protein: CATQTGFDEKLFF
CDR3 DNA: TGTGCCACTCAGACAGGGTTCGATGAAAAACTGTTTTTT

CDR3 length: 14
clone size: .
V gene: TRBV30
D gene: .
J gene: TRBJ1-5
CDR3 protein: CAWGGGLRNQPQHF
CDR3 DNA: TGTGCCTGGGGGGGAGGGTTGCGCAATCAGCCCCAGCATTTT

CDR3 length: 13
clone size: .
V gene: TRBV28
D gene: .
J gene: TRBJ1-6
CDR3 protein: CASSSRQGLTLHF
CDR3 DNA: TGTGCCAGCAGTTCACGCCAGGGTCTGACCCTCCACTTT

CDR3 length: 13
clone size: .
V gene: TRBV3-1/TRBV3-2
D gene: TRBD2
J gene: TRBJ2-1
CDR3 protein: CASSQAAAGGKFF
CDR3 DNA: TGTGCCAGCAGCCAAGCCGCGGCGGGAGGGAAGTTCTTC

CDR3 length: 15
clone size: .
V gene: TRBV7-2
D gene: TRBD2
J gene: TRBJ2-2
CDR3 protein: CASSRTSGSVGELFF
CDR3 DNA: TGTGCCAGCAGCAGGACTAGCGGGAGCGTCGGGGAGCTGTTTTTT

CDR3 length: 20
clone size: .
V gene: TRBV3-1/TRBV3-2
D gene: TRBD1
J gene: TRBJ1-2
CDR3 protein: CASSQGPLQGAYDLNYGYTF
CDR3 DNA: TGTGCCAGCAGCCAAGGTCCCCTCCAGGGGGCGTATGACCTTAACTATGGCTACACCTTC

CDR3 length: 13
clone size: .
V gene: TRBV5-6
D gene: .
J gene: TRBJ1-2
CDR3 protein: CASSLPAGLGYTF
CDR3 DNA: TGTGCCAGCAGCCTCCCCGCAGGGCTGGGCTACACCTTC

CDR3 length: 15
clone size: .
V gene: TRBV7-9
D gene: TRBD1
J gene: TRBJ1-6
CDR3 protein: CASSLLRTGNSPLHF
CDR3 DNA: TGTGCCAGCAGCTTATTAAGGACAGGGAATTCACCCCTCCACTTT

CDR3 length: 13
clone size: .
V gene: TRBV12-3/TRBV12-4
D gene: .
J gene: TRBJ1-5
CDR3 protein: CASSPGGDQPQHF
CDR3 DNA: TGTGCCAGCAGCCCTGGGGGGGATCAGCCCCAGCATTTT

CDR3 length: 15
clone size: .
V gene: TRBV10-3
D gene: .
J gene: TRBJ2-5
CDR3 protein: CAISESGRIQETQYF
CDR3 DNA: TGTGCCATCAGTGAGTCGGGGAGAATCCAAGAGACCCAGTACTTC

CDR3 length: 15
clone size: .
V gene: TRBV4-1
D gene: TRBD2
J gene: TRBJ2-1
CDR3 protein: CASSPSGGFYNEQFF
CDR3 DNA: TGCGCCAGCAGCCCAAGCGGGGGGTTCTACAATGAGCAGTTCTTC

CDR3 length: 13
clone size: .
V gene: TRBV12-3/TRBV12-4
D gene: .
J gene: TRBJ2-1
CDR3 protein: CASSLGRVNEQFF
CDR3 DNA: TGTGCCAGCAGTTTAGGGCGGGTCAATGAGCAGTTCTTC

CDR3 length: 13
clone size: once
V gene: TRBV19
D gene: .
J gene: TRBJ1-1
CDR3 protein: CASQRQATWVAFF
CDR3 DNA: TGTGCCAGCCAGAGACAGGCTACCTGGGTAGCTTTCTTT

CDR3 length: 15
clone size: .
V gene: TRBV14
D gene: .
J gene: TRBJ1-1
CDR3 protein: CASSFWGHRNTEAFF
CDR3 DNA: TGTGCCAGCAGTTTCTGGGGACACCGGAACACTGAAGCTTTCTTT

CDR3 length: 15
clone size: .
V gene: TRBV7-9
D gene: TRBD1
J gene: TRBJ1-6
CDR3 protein: CASSLGAGGNSPLHF
CDR3 DNA: TGTGCCAGCAGCTTAGGGGCAGGGGGTAATTCACCCCTCCACTTT

CDR3 length: 17
clone size: .
V gene: TRBV4-2
D gene: TRBD1
J gene: TRBJ2-1
CDR3 protein: CASSQKSGTGLDDEQFF
CDR3 DNA: TGTGCCAGCAGCCAGAAATCCGGGACAGGGCTGGACGATGAGCAGTTCTTC

CDR3 length: 14
clone size: once
V gene: TRBV11-2
D gene: .
J gene: TRBJ1-1
CDR3 protein: CASSRQQGSTEAFF
CDR3 DNA: TGTGCCAGCAGCCGCCAACAGGGTAGCACTGAAGCTTTCTTT

CDR3 length: 14
clone size: .
V gene: TRBV7-2
D gene: .
J gene: TRBJ2-2
CDR3 protein: CASSSGQQAGELFF
CDR3 DNA: TGTGCCAGCAGCTCCGGACAGCAGGCCGGGGAGCTGTTTTTT

CDR3 length: 13
clone size: once
V gene: TRBV5-1
D gene: TRBD1
J gene: TRBJ1-1
CDR3 protein: CASSSRQGVRAFF
CDR3 DNA: TGCGCCAGCAGCTCTCGACAGGGGGTCCGAGCTTTCTTT

CDR3 length: 15
clone size: .
V gene: TRBV28
D gene: TRBD1
J gene: TRBJ1-1
CDR3 protein: CASSPTRTGEGEAFF
CDR3 DNA: TGTGCCAGCAGTCCCACCAGGACAGGGGAAGGTGAAGCTTTCTTT

CDR3 length: 14
clone size: once
V gene: TRBV7-2
D gene: .
J gene: TRBJ1-3
CDR3 protein: CASSSGLSGNTIYF
CDR3 DNA: TGTGCCAGCAGCTCTGGCCTCTCTGGAAACACCATATATTTT

CDR3 length: 18
clone size: .
V gene: TRBV4-2
D gene: TRBD1
J gene: TRBJ2-7
CDR3 protein: CASSQELSIGTGNYEQYF
CDR3 DNA: TGTGCCAGCAGCCAAGAACTCTCCATTGGGACAGGGAACTACGAGCAGTACTTC

CDR3 length: 13
clone size: .
V gene: TRBV9
D gene: .
J gene: TRBJ2-7
CDR3 protein: CASSVAVEGEQYF
CDR3 DNA: TGTGCCAGCAGCGTAGCCGTCGAGGGCGAGCAGTACTTC

CDR3 length: 15
clone size: .
V gene: TRBV4-1
D gene: TRBD1
J gene: TRBJ2-5
CDR3 protein: CASSHGTGRTETQYF
CDR3 DNA: TGCGCCAGCAGCCATGGGACAGGTCGGACGGAGACCCAGTACTTC

CDR3 length: 14
clone size: once
V gene: TRBV6-6
D gene: TRBD1
J gene: TRBJ1-5
CDR3 protein: CASRGGGEWQPQHF
CDR3 DNA: TGTGCCAGCAGAGGGGGCGGGGAATGGCAGCCCCAGCATTTT

CDR3 length: 15
clone size: .
V gene: TRBV28
D gene: TRBD1
J gene: TRBJ2-1
CDR3 protein: CASRPDRGTYNEQFF
CDR3 DNA: TGTGCCAGCAGACCCGACAGGGGGACCTACAATGAGCAGTTCTTC

CDR3 length: 19
clone size: .
V gene: TRBV15
D gene: .
J gene: TRBJ1-2
CDR3 protein: CATSRGPGETGKNTYGYTF
CDR3 DNA: TGTGCCACCAGCAGAGGACCCGGAGAGACAGGCAAGAATACATATGGCTACACCTTC

CDR3 length: 14
clone size: few
V gene: TRBV7-8
D gene: .
J gene: TRBJ1-6
CDR3 protein: CASSRGYRESPLHF
CDR3 DNA: TGTGCCAGCAGCCGAGGGTACAGGGAGTCACCCCTCCACTTT

CDR3 length: 17
clone size: .
V gene: TRBV6-2/TRBV6-3
D gene: TRBD2
J gene: TRBJ2-7
CDR3 protein: CASSYPLLAGAHHEQYF
CDR3 DNA: TGTGCCAGCAGTTACCCCTTACTAGCGGGGGCTCACCACGAGCAGTACTTC

CDR3 length: 13
clone size: .
V gene: TRBV29-1
D gene: .
J gene: TRBJ1-2
CDR3 protein: CSARVSGNYGYTF
CDR3 DNA: TGCAGCGCCCGAGTAAGCGGGAACTATGGCTACACCTTC

CDR3 length: 15
clone size: .
V gene: TRBV27
D gene: TRBD1
J gene: TRBJ1-5
CDR3 protein: CASSLISGGGQPQHF
CDR3 DNA: TGTGCCAGCAGTTTAATCTCAGGGGGCGGGCAGCCCCAGCATTTT

CDR3 length: 16
clone size: .
V gene: TRBV19
D gene: TRBD1
J gene: TRBJ1-1
CDR3 protein: CASSIGQGGTLKGAFF
CDR3 DNA: TGTGCCAGTAGTATTGGCCAGGGGGGCACACTGAAGGGAGCTTTCTTT

CDR3 length: 12
clone size: .
V gene: TRBV7-9
D gene: .
J gene: TRBJ2-1
CDR3 protein: CASSFPLYEQFF
CDR3 DNA: TGTGCCAGCAGCTTCCCCCTATATGAGCAGTTCTTC

CDR3 length: 13
clone size: .
V gene: TRBV29-1
D gene: .
J gene: TRBJ2-5
CDR3 protein: CSLRQALKETQYF
CDR3 DNA: TGCAGCTTAAGACAGGCCCTAAAAGAGACCCAGTACTTC

CDR3 length: 13
clone size: .
V gene: TRBV6-6
D gene: .
J gene: TRBJ2-2
CDR3 protein: CASSVKNTGELFF
CDR3 DNA: TGTGCCAGCAGTGTTAAGAACACCGGGGAGCTGTTTTTT

CDR3 length: 14
clone size: .
V gene: TRBV4-3
D gene: TRBD1
J gene: TRBJ2-1
CDR3 protein: CASSDRDRFNEQFF
CDR3 DNA: TGCGCCAGCAGCGACCGGGACAGGTTCAATGAGCAGTTCTTC

CDR3 length: 14
clone size: .
V gene: TRBV28
D gene: TRBD1
J gene: TRBJ2-5
CDR3 protein: CASSSGTAQETQYF
CDR3 DNA: TGTGCCAGCAGTTCCGGGACAGCTCAAGAGACCCAGTACTTC

CDR3 length: 16
clone size: .
V gene: TRBV6-5
D gene: TRBD1
J gene: TRBJ1-2
CDR3 protein: CASSSLGQEEGYGYTF
CDR3 DNA: TGTGCCAGCAGTTCCCTCGGACAGGAGGAGGGCTATGGCTACACCTTC

CDR3 length: 18
clone size: .
V gene: TRBV28
D gene: TRBD1
J gene: TRBJ1-5
CDR3 protein: CASSLGRTGGRSNQPQHF
CDR3 DNA: TGTGCCAGCAGTTTGGGCCGGACAGGGGGCCGGAGCAATCAGCCCCAGCATTTT

CDR3 length: 15
clone size: .
V gene: TRBV6-5
D gene: .
J gene: TRBJ1-1
CDR3 protein: CASSPRDNVNTEAFF
CDR3 DNA: TGTGCCAGCAGTCCCCGGGACAACGTGAACACTGAAGCTTTCTTT

CDR3 length: 14
clone size: few
V gene: TRBV5-4
D gene: TRBD1
J gene: TRBJ2-3
CDR3 protein: CASSPGQAAYTQYF
CDR3 DNA: TGTGCCAGCAGCCCGGGACAGGCAGCATATACGCAGTATTTT

CDR3 length: 12
clone size: .
V gene: TRBV18
D gene: .
J gene: TRBJ2-5
CDR3 protein: CASSLVQETQYF
CDR3 DNA: TGTGCCAGCTCACTCGTCCAAGAGACCCAGTACTTC

CDR3 length: 13
clone size: .
V gene: TRBV25-1
D gene: .
J gene: TRBJ1-6
CDR3 protein: CASSAGFNSPLHF
CDR3 DNA: TGTGCCAGCAGTGCGGGGTTCAATTCACCCCTCCACTTT

CDR3 length: 12
clone size: .
V gene: TRBV27
D gene: .
J gene: TRBJ1-2
CDR3 protein: CASSPGNYGYTF
CDR3 DNA: TGTGCCAGCAGTCCCGGTAACTATGGCTACACCTTC

CDR3 length: 14
clone size: .
V gene: TRBV19
D gene: TRBD1
J gene: TRBJ2-1
CDR3 protein: CASSGTGSNNEQFF
CDR3 DNA: TGTGCCAGCTCCGGGACAGGCTCCAACAATGAGCAGTTCTTC

CDR3 length: 14
clone size: .
V gene: TRBV4-1
D gene: TRBD1
J gene: TRBJ2-7
CDR3 protein: CASSHRDRGYEQYF
CDR3 DNA: TGCGCCAGCAGCCACCGGGACAGGGGATACGAGCAGTACTTC

CDR3 length: 16
clone size: .
V gene: TRBV11-2
D gene: .
J gene: TRBJ2-3
CDR3 protein: CASSLDRIAGTDTQYF
CDR3 DNA: TGTGCCAGCAGCTTAGATCGAATAGCGGGCACAGATACGCAGTATTTT

CDR3 length: 17
clone size: .
V gene: TRBV6-2/TRBV6-3
D gene: .
J gene: TRBJ2-1
CDR3 protein: CASRPRLVEARGNEQFF
CDR3 DNA: TGTGCCAGCAGACCTAGACTAGTGGAAGCCCGAGGGAATGAGCAGTTCTTC